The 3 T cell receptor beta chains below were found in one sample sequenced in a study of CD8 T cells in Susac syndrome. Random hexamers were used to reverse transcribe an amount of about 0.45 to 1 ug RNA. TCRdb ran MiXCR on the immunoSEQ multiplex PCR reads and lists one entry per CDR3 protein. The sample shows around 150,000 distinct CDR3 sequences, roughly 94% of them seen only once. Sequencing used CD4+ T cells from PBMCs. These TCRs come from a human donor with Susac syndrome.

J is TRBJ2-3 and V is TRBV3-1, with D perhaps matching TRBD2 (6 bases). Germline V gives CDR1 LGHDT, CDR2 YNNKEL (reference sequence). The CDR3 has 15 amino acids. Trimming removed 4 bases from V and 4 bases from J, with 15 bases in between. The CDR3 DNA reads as TGTGCCAGCAGCCTTGGCTCGGCTAGCGCAGATACGCAGTATTTT. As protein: CASSLGSASADTQYF.

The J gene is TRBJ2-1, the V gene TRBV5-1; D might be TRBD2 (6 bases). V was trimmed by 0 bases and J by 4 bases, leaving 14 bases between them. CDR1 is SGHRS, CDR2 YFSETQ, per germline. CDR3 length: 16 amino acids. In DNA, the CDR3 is TGCGCCAGCAGCTTGGATGTGGCGGGACCTTACAATGAGCAGTTCTTC. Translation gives CASSLDVAGPYNEQFF. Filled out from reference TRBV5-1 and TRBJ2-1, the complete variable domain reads KAGVTQTPRYLIKTRGQQVTLSCSPISGHRSVSWYQQTPGQGLQFLFEYFSETQRNKGNFPGRFSGRQFSNSRSEMNVSTLELGDSALYLCASSLDVAGPYNEQFFGPGTRLTVL.

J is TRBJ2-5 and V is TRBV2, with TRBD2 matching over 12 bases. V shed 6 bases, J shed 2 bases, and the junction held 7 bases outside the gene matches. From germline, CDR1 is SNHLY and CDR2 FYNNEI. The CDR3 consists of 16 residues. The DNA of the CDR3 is TGTGCCAGCAGATTCGGGACTAGCGGGCGTCAAGAGACCCAGTACTTC. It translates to CASRFGTSGRQETQYF.